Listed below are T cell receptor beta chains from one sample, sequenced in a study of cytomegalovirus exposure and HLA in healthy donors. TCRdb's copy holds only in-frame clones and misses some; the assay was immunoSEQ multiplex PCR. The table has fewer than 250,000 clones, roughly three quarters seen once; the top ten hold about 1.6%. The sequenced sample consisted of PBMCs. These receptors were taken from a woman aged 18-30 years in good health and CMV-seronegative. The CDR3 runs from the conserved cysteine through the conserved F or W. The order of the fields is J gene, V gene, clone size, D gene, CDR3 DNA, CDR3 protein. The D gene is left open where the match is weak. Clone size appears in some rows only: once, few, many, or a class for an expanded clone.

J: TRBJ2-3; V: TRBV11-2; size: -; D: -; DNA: TGTGCCAGCAGCTTAGTATTTAATACGCAGTATTTT; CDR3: CASSLVFNTQYF
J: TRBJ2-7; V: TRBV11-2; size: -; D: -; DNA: TGTGCCAGCAGCTTAGACCCCGGAGGATACGAGCAGTACTTC; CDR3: CASSLDPGGYEQYF
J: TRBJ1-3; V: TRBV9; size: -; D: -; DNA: TGTGCCAGCAGCGTAGGCTCCTTTTCAGGTTCCTCTGGAAACACCATATATTTT; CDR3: CASSVGSFSGSSGNTIYF
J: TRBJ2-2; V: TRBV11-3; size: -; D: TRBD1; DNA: TGTGCCAGCAGCTCGGGACAGGGAGACACCGGGGAGCTGTTTTTT; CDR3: CASSSGQGDTGELFF
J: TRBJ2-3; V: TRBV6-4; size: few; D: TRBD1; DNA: TGTGCCAGCAGTATGAACAGGGGAGATACGCAGTATTTT; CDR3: CASSMNRGDTQYF
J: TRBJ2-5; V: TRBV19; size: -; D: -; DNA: TGTGCCAGTGGCCAGGGGCCAGAGACCCAGTACTTC; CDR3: CASGQGPETQYF
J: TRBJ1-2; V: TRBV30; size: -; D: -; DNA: TGTGCCTGGAGTCAGGGGCATGGCTACACCTTC; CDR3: CAWSQGHGYTF
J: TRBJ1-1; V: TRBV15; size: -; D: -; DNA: TGTGCCACCGGCCCCTCCCTCGGTAGGGGGGGAGAGGTAGCTTTCTTT; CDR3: CATGPSLGRGGEVAFF
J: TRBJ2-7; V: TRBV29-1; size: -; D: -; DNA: TGCAGCGTTGATACCTCCCCCAGCGAGCAGTACTTC; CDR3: CSVDTSPSEQYF
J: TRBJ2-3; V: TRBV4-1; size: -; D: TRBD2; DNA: TGCGCCAGCAGACTAGCTGGGAGCGGGGCGACAGATACGCAGTATTTT; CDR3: CASRLAGSGATDTQYF
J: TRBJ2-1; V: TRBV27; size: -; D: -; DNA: TGTGCCAGCAGTTTACAGAGGAGATCAAGCTCCTACAATGAGCAGTTCTTC; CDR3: CASSLQRRSSSYNEQFF
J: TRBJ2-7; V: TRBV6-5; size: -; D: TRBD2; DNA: TGTGCCAGCAGCCAAAGCGGGACCCCCTACGAGCAGTACTTC; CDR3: CASSQSGTPYEQYF
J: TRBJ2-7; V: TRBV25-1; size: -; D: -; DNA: TGTGCCAGCAGTGAATATTTCCTCTCCTACGAGCAGTACTTC; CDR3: CASSEYFLSYEQYF
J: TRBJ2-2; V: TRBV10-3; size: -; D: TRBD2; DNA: TGTGCCATCGGGCGGGGGGACGGGAACACCGGGGAGCTGTTTTTT; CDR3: CAIGRGDGNTGELFF
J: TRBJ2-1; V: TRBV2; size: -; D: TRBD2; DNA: TGTGCCAGCAGTGTAAGCTCTAGCGGTGAGCAGTTCTTC; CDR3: CASSVSSSGEQFF
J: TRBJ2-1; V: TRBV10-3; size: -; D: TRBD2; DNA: TGTGCCATCAGTGAGGGTGTTAGCGGGGGACCATACAATGAGCAGTTCTTC; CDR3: CAISEGVSGGPYNEQFF
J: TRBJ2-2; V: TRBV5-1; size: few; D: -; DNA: TGCGCCAGCAGCTCCTCGGAGGGGGAGCTGTTTTTT; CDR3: CASSSSEGELFF
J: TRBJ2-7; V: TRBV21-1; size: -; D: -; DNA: TGTGCCAGGGCTTCTAGCGGGACCCTCTACGAGCAGTACTTC; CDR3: CARASSGTLYEQYF
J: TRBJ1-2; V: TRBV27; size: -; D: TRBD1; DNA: TGTGCCAGCAGCACCGGGACAGCATATGGCTACACCTTC; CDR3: CASSTGTAYGYTF
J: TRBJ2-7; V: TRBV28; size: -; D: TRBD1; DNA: TGTGCCAGCAGTTTGGATCAGGGGGCCTACGAGCAGTACTTC; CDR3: CASSLDQGAYEQYF
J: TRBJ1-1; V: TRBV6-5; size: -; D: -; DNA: TGTGCCAGCAGTTACTCGAGTAAAGGGGTCACTGAAGCTTTCTTT; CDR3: CASSYSSKGVTEAFF
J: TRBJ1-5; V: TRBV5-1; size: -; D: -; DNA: TGCGCCAGCAGCTTGGAAGGGGGGGGAAATCAGCCCCAGCATTTT; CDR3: CASSLEGGGNQPQHF
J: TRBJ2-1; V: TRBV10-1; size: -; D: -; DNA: TGCGCCAGCAGTGGGATCGGGAACAATGAGCAGTTCTTC; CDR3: CASSGIGNNEQFF
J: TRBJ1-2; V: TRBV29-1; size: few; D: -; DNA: TGCAGCGTTGAGGATTGGACAGCCTCAAACTATGGCTACACCTTC; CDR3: CSVEDWTASNYGYTF
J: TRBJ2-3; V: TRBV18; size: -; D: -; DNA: TGTGCCAGCTCACCAGTTATAGGAGGTCTGGGCACAGATACGCAGTATTTT; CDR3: CASSPVIGGLGTDTQYF
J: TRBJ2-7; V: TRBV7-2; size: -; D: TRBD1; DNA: TGTGCCAGCAGCCGGACAGGTAGCTACGAGCAGTACTTC; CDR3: CASSRTGSYEQYF
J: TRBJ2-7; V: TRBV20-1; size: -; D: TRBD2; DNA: TGCAGTGCTCGCGGGGGGTACGAGCAGTACTTC; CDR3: CSARGGYEQYF
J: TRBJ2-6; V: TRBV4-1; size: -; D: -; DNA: TGCGCCAGCAGCCAGTCAGGGTTGGGGGCCAACGTCCTGACTTTC; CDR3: CASSQSGLGANVLTF
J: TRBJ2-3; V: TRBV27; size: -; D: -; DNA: TGTGCCAGCAGTTTAACTGCGGGCCTTCCCACAGATACGCAGTATTTT; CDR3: CASSLTAGLPTDTQYF
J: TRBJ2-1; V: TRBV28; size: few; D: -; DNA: TGTGCCAGCAAGGACGTGGCGGGATACAATGAGCAGTTCTTC; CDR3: CASKDVAGYNEQFF
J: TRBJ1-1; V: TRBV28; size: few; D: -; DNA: TGTGCCAGCAACAGGAACACTGAAGCTTTCTTT; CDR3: CASNRNTEAFF
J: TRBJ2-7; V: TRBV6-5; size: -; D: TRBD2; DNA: TGTGCCAGCAGACTCGCTAGCGGCGAGCAGTACTTC; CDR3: CASRLASGEQYF
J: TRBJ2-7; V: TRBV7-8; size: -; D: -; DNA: TGTGCCAGCAGCTTAGTAACGCAGACAGTACTAGAGCAGTACTTC; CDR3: CASSLVTQTVLEQYF
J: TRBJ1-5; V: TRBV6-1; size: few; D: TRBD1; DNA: TGTGCCAGCAGCCGAGGGGGCGATAGCAATCAGCCCCAGCATTTT; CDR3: CASSRGGDSNQPQHF
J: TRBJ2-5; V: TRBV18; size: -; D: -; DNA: TGTGCCAGCTCACCACCGCACAGGGTAGAGACCCAGTACTTC; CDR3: CASSPPHRVETQYF
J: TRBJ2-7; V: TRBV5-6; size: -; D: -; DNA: TGTGCCAGCAGCTTGGCGGCCTACGAGCAGTACTTC; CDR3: CASSLAAYEQYF
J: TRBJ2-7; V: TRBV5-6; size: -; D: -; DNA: TGTGCCAGCAGCTTCGGGGTAGAAGGATACGAGCAGTACTTC; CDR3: CASSFGVEGYEQYF